The clone carrying this TCR beta chain was found once. Its antigen is unidentified. The data belong to a study of shared clonotypes between healthy human individuals. Background on the study: Per donor, three plates held CD4 naive cells, three held CD4 memory, two held CD8 naive and one held CD8 memory.

Germline CDR1 and CDR2: MNHEY and SVGAGI. The CDR3 spans 13 residues. Trimming stripped 5 bases from V and 1 base from J, with 8 bases between. Assay execution proceeded at the deep level. The table came from immunoSEQ multiplex PCR; TCRdb's copy has only in-frame clones and leaves some out. This sample has about 2.5 million clones; around 90% occur once, and the top ten carry 0.37%. Study outcomes and limitations: Generation of non-shared clonotypes was less probable than generation of clonotypes shared by all four donors.

The receptor was isolated from a man in his late teens or twenties in good health. Some clones in this sample may be carry-over from other donors' samples. The V gene is TRBV6-5, the J gene TRBJ1-1; D uncertain. The sample comprised naive CD4+ T cells from PBMCs. Stated subset: CD45RA+ positively selected. The DNA of the CDR3 is TGTGCCAGCAGTCCCCGGGAGAACACTGAAGCTTTCTTT. Amino acid sequence: CASSPRENTEAFF.